A selection of T cell receptor beta chains follows, all from one sample in a study of T cell responses to AZD1222 COVID-19 vaccine. Assay used: immunoSEQ multiplex PCR; TCRdb lists only in-frame clones, some missing. Altogether nearly 100,000 clones are present, roughly 90% being singletons, with the ten largest covering less than 3.5%. Specimen: peripheral blood, collected on day 0 of AZD1222 vaccination. The receptors derive from an adult in good health. The CDR3 runs from the conserved cysteine through the conserved F or W. Each record gives: CDR3 protein, CDR3 DNA, D gene, V gene, J gene, clone size. A D gene is named only where the DNA matches it firmly. Size is stated for part of the rows, as once, few or many counts, or as a class when the clone is expanded.

CDR3: CAWSAGTSSYEQYF
DNA: TGTGCCTGGAGCGCCGGGACTAGCTCCTACGAGCAGTACTTC
D: TRBD2
V: TRBV30
J: TRBJ2-7
size: .

CDR3: CASSQLLGGADEQYF
DNA: TGTGCCAGCAGCCAGCTCCTAGGGGGGGCGGACGAGCAGTACTTC
D: .
V: TRBV6-2/TRBV6-3
J: TRBJ2-7
size: .

CDR3: CASSHMFTGRSYEQYF
DNA: TGCGCCAGCAGCCACATGTTTACGGGGAGGTCCTACGAGCAGTACTTC
D: .
V: TRBV4-1
J: TRBJ2-7
size: .

CDR3: CASSQDGAGIQETQYF
DNA: TGTGCCAGCAGCCAAGATGGAGCGGGGATCCAAGAGACCCAGTACTTC
D: TRBD2
V: TRBV3-1/TRBV3-2
J: TRBJ2-5
size: .

CDR3: CASSASGGRGTEAFF
DNA: TGTGCCAGCAGTGCAAGCGGGGGCCGTGGTACTGAAGCTTTCTTT
D: .
V: TRBV27
J: TRBJ1-1
size: .

CDR3: CALQERLSTEAFF
DNA: TGTGCCCTCCAAGAACGGTTGTCCACTGAAGCTTTCTTT
D: .
V: TRBV30
J: TRBJ1-1
size: once

CDR3: CSVERANEGSSYEQYF
DNA: TGCAGCGTCGAGAGGGCAAATGAGGGGAGCTCCTACGAGCAGTACTTC
D: .
V: TRBV29-1
J: TRBJ2-7
size: .

CDR3: CASSEARLAGGVSDTQYF
DNA: TGTGCCAGCAGTGAAGCGCGACTAGCGGGGGGAGTCTCAGATACGCAGTATTTT
D: TRBD2
V: TRBV2
J: TRBJ2-3
size: .

CDR3: CASTRGGSGANVLTF
DNA: TGTGCCAGTACCCGAGGGGGATCCGGGGCCAACGTCCTGACTTTC
D: .
V: TRBV19
J: TRBJ2-6
size: .

CDR3: CASSPLAGGHDPMNTEAFF
DNA: TGTGCCAGCAGCCCCCTGGCGGGGGGCCATGACCCTATGAACACTGAAGCTTTCTTT
D: .
V: TRBV11-2
J: TRBJ1-1
size: .

CDR3: CASSPSAGGQGYADEQYF
DNA: TGCGCCAGCAGCCCCAGCGCGGGGGGACAGGGTTATGCGGACGAGCAGTACTTC
D: .
V: TRBV4-1
J: TRBJ2-7
size: few

CDR3: CASSSMAVRSYNEQFF
DNA: TGTGCCAGCTCATCCATGGCGGTCCGCTCCTACAATGAGCAGTTCTTC
D: .
V: TRBV18
J: TRBJ2-1
size: .

CDR3: CASKGTTGPTGTEAFF
DNA: TGTGCCAGCAAGGGAACCACGGGCCCCACGGGCACTGAAGCTTTCTTT
D: .
V: TRBV7-9
J: TRBJ1-1
size: .

CDR3: CASSPPGFNQPQHF
DNA: TGTGCCAGCAGCCCCCCAGGATTCAATCAGCCCCAGCATTTT
D: .
V: TRBV6-5
J: TRBJ1-5
size: .

CDR3: CATSDSDSYTGELFF
DNA: TGTGCCACCAGTGATTCGGACAGTTACACCGGGGAGCTGTTTTTT
D: .
V: TRBV24-1
J: TRBJ2-2
size: .

CDR3: CASSIPQYEQYF
DNA: TGTGCCAGTAGTATACCACAATACGAGCAGTACTTC
D: .
V: TRBV19
J: TRBJ2-7
size: few

CDR3: CAWSYRAGNQPQHF
DNA: TGTGCCTGGAGTTACAGGGCTGGCAATCAGCCCCAGCATTTT
D: .
V: TRBV30
J: TRBJ1-5
size: .

CDR3: CASRDQKDTGELFF
DNA: TGTGCCAGTAGGGACCAAAAGGACACCGGGGAGCTGTTTTTT
D: .
V: TRBV19
J: TRBJ2-2
size: .

CDR3: CASSRGRGQGQYSNQPQHF
DNA: TGTGCCAGTAGTAGGGGGAGGGGACAGGGCCAATATAGCAATCAGCCCCAGCATTTT
D: TRBD1
V: TRBV19
J: TRBJ1-5
size: .